A selection of T cell receptor beta chains follows, all from one sample in a study of blood T cell repertoires in COVID-19. TCRdb keeps only in-frame clones here, not all; method: immunoSEQ multiplex PCR. This sample has 100,000 to 110,000 clones, with around 85% found just once. The sample consisted of peripheral blood. The source of these receptors is a man in his fifties or sixties with active or convalescent COVID-19. Both conserved end residues are part of each CDR3. A D gene is named only where the DNA matches it firmly. Part of the rows lack a size; the others show once, few, many or a class for expanded clones.

CDR3nt: TGTGCCAGCAGTTTAACAGGAAACTCGGTATTAGGCTATGGCTACACCTTC
CDR3aa: CASSLTGNSVLGYGYTF
j_gene: TRBJ1-2
v_gene: TRBV27
d_gene: .
abundance: .

CDR3nt: TGTGCCAGCAGTGAACCTCGCAGGGGCTACGAGCAGTACTTC
CDR3aa: CASSEPRRGYEQYF
j_gene: TRBJ2-7
v_gene: TRBV2
d_gene: .
abundance: .

CDR3nt: TGCAGCGTGGTTGGACTGTACACTGAAGCTTTCTTT
CDR3aa: CSVVGLYTEAFF
j_gene: TRBJ1-1
v_gene: TRBV29-1
d_gene: .
abundance: .

CDR3nt: TGTGCCAGCAGCTTAAATCCAGCGGGGTTCTCTGGGGCCAACGTCCTGACTTTC
CDR3aa: CASSLNPAGFSGANVLTF
j_gene: TRBJ2-6
v_gene: TRBV7-3
d_gene: TRBD2
abundance: .

CDR3nt: TGCGCCAGCAGCTCCTCGGGACAGAACTATGGCTACACCTTC
CDR3aa: CASSSSGQNYGYTF
j_gene: TRBJ1-2
v_gene: TRBV5-1
d_gene: TRBD1
abundance: .

CDR3nt: TGTGCCTGGAGTGTCACTAGCGGGAACCCTCGGAACACCGGGGAGCTGTTTTTT
CDR3aa: CAWSVTSGNPRNTGELFF
j_gene: TRBJ2-2
v_gene: TRBV30
d_gene: TRBD2
abundance: once

CDR3nt: TGTGCCAGCAGCGACCTAACCGGGACTAAGGACCCCAATGAGCAGTTCTTC
CDR3aa: CASSDLTGTKDPNEQFF
j_gene: TRBJ2-1
v_gene: TRBV11-3
d_gene: TRBD2
abundance: .

CDR3nt: TGTGCCAGCAGCCTTGAGGGGGTATCCTACGAGCAGTACTTC
CDR3aa: CASSLEGVSYEQYF
j_gene: TRBJ2-7
v_gene: TRBV9
d_gene: .
abundance: .

CDR3nt: TGCGCCAGCAGCTTGGTCGCTAATGAAAAACTGTTTTTT
CDR3aa: CASSLVANEKLFF
j_gene: TRBJ1-4
v_gene: TRBV5-1
d_gene: .
abundance: .

CDR3nt: TGTGCCTGGACCAACGGGTGGAATCAGCCCCAGCATTTT
CDR3aa: CAWTNGWNQPQHF
j_gene: TRBJ1-5
v_gene: TRBV30
d_gene: .
abundance: .

CDR3nt: TGTGCCAGTAGTATGGAAGCCAGGGCAGATACGCAGTATTTT
CDR3aa: CASSMEARADTQYF
j_gene: TRBJ2-3
v_gene: TRBV19
d_gene: .
abundance: .

CDR3nt: TGTGCCAGCAGCTCACCTATATCGGGACAGGGTTCTGGGAACACTGAAGCTTTCTTT
CDR3aa: CASSSPISGQGSGNTEAFF
j_gene: TRBJ1-1
v_gene: TRBV11-2
d_gene: TRBD1
abundance: .

CDR3nt: TGTGCCAGCAGCTTGACTTGGCTAAGGGGCACTGAAGCTTTCTTT
CDR3aa: CASSLTWLRGTEAFF
j_gene: TRBJ1-1
v_gene: TRBV7-3
d_gene: .
abundance: .

CDR3nt: TGTGCCATCAGTGATTTCGACAGGGCCGATCTTCAGCCCCAGCATTTT
CDR3aa: CAISDFDRADLQPQHF
j_gene: TRBJ1-5
v_gene: TRBV10-3
d_gene: TRBD1
abundance: .

CDR3nt: TGTGCCAGCAGTTACTCGGGCCAGGGTAGTGGCTACACCTTC
CDR3aa: CASSYSGQGSGYTF
j_gene: TRBJ1-2
v_gene: TRBV6-2/TRBV6-3
d_gene: .
abundance: .

CDR3nt: TGCAGCGTTTCTTTGGAGGTAGTGCACTATGGCTACACCTTC
CDR3aa: CSVSLEVVHYGYTF
j_gene: TRBJ1-2
v_gene: TRBV29-1
d_gene: .
abundance: .

CDR3nt: TGTGCTAGTGGTTTGGTACCCAGTGAAAAACTGTTTTTT
CDR3aa: CASGLVPSEKLFF
j_gene: TRBJ1-4
v_gene: TRBV12-5
d_gene: .
abundance: .

CDR3nt: TGCGCCAGCAGTGAGTCGCGGGGGCAGACCGGGGAGCTGTTTTTT
CDR3aa: CASSESRGQTGELFF
j_gene: TRBJ2-2
v_gene: TRBV10-1
d_gene: .
abundance: .

CDR3nt: TGTGCCAGCAGTGGCTCAGGGACAGGGCTACTACTGAGCACTGAAGCTTTCTTT
CDR3aa: CASSGSGTGLLLSTEAFF
j_gene: TRBJ1-1
v_gene: TRBV6-1
d_gene: TRBD1
abundance: .

CDR3nt: TGTGCCACCAGCAGCCCCCATAGCTCCTACAATGAGCAGTTCTTC
CDR3aa: CATSSPHSSYNEQFF
j_gene: TRBJ2-1
v_gene: TRBV15
d_gene: .
abundance: .

CDR3nt: TGTGCCAGCAGTTTTTCAGGGATGAACACCGGGGAGCTGTTTTTT
CDR3aa: CASSFSGMNTGELFF
j_gene: TRBJ2-2
v_gene: TRBV27
d_gene: .
abundance: .

CDR3nt: TGTGCCACCAGTGACTCCGCCGGGACAGCGGGCGAGACCCAGTACTTC
CDR3aa: CATSDSAGTAGETQYF
j_gene: TRBJ2-5
v_gene: TRBV24-1
d_gene: .
abundance: .

CDR3nt: TGTGCCAGCAGCAGTAGGGATTGGAGGACCGGGGAGCTGTTTTTT
CDR3aa: CASSSRDWRTGELFF
j_gene: TRBJ2-2
v_gene: TRBV21-1
d_gene: .
abundance: once

CDR3nt: TGTGCCAGCAGTCCCGGACAGGGGGCGCTTGGCTACACCTTC
CDR3aa: CASSPGQGALGYTF
j_gene: TRBJ1-2
v_gene: TRBV6-6
d_gene: TRBD1
abundance: once

CDR3nt: TGCGCCAGCAGCTTGTTGGCGGGAGGACACACAGATACGCAGTATTTT
CDR3aa: CASSLLAGGHTDTQYF
j_gene: TRBJ2-3
v_gene: TRBV5-1
d_gene: TRBD2
abundance: .

CDR3nt: TGTGCCACCAGTGATTCTGGAGTTAGCAATCAGCCCCAGCATTTT
CDR3aa: CATSDSGVSNQPQHF
j_gene: TRBJ1-5
v_gene: TRBV24-1
d_gene: .
abundance: .

CDR3nt: TGTGCCAGCAGCACCCGGGGTCCTAGCGGGAGGAATGAGCAGTTCTTC
CDR3aa: CASSTRGPSGRNEQFF
j_gene: TRBJ2-1
v_gene: TRBV7-3
d_gene: TRBD2
abundance: once

CDR3nt: TGTGCCAGCAGCCCCGGAGGCACTGAAGCTTTCTTT
CDR3aa: CASSPGGTEAFF
j_gene: TRBJ1-1
v_gene: TRBV7-2
d_gene: .
abundance: .

CDR3nt: TGTGCCAGCAGTACTCACGGGGACACTGAAGCTTTCTTT
CDR3aa: CASSTHGDTEAFF
j_gene: TRBJ1-1
v_gene: TRBV27
d_gene: .
abundance: .

CDR3nt: TGTGCCAGCAGCCGTGACAGGGGGCGTTGGGACGAGCAGTACTTC
CDR3aa: CASSRDRGRWDEQYF
j_gene: TRBJ2-7
v_gene: TRBV3-1/TRBV3-2
d_gene: TRBD1
abundance: once

CDR3nt: TGTGCCACCAGTCGTGGGGGACAGGGCATAGTTAGGGGTAATCAGCCCCAGCATTTT
CDR3aa: CATSRGGQGIVRGNQPQHF
j_gene: TRBJ1-5
v_gene: TRBV24-1
d_gene: TRBD1
abundance: .

CDR3nt: TGTGCCAGCAGCACCACGACCATAGCGGGGACCCAGTACTTC
CDR3aa: CASSTTTIAGTQYF
j_gene: TRBJ2-5
v_gene: TRBV7-6
d_gene: TRBD2
abundance: .

CDR3nt: TGCGCCAGCAGCCGAACACAGGGGGTCGCAACGCAGTATTTT
CDR3aa: CASSRTQGVATQYF
j_gene: TRBJ2-3
v_gene: TRBV5-1
d_gene: TRBD1
abundance: .

CDR3nt: TGTGCCAGCAGCGTAGTCGGACAAAACACTGAAGCTTTCTTT
CDR3aa: CASSVVGQNTEAFF
j_gene: TRBJ1-1
v_gene: TRBV9
d_gene: .
abundance: .

CDR3nt: TGTGCCAGCAGCTTTAAAGATACGCAGTATTTT
CDR3aa: CASSFKDTQYF
j_gene: TRBJ2-3
v_gene: TRBV11-2
d_gene: .
abundance: .

CDR3nt: TGTGCCTGGAGATTGCTCAACGGGGCCGGGGAGCTGTTTTTT
CDR3aa: CAWRLLNGAGELFF
j_gene: TRBJ2-2
v_gene: TRBV30
d_gene: .
abundance: .

CDR3nt: TGCGCCAGCAGCCAAGCAGATACAGTCAATCAGCCCCAGCATTTT
CDR3aa: CASSQADTVNQPQHF
j_gene: TRBJ1-5
v_gene: TRBV4-1
d_gene: .
abundance: .

CDR3nt: TGTGCCAGCTCACCAAGACAGGCAAACAACTATGGCTACACCTTC
CDR3aa: CASSPRQANNYGYTF
j_gene: TRBJ1-2
v_gene: TRBV18
d_gene: .
abundance: .

CDR3nt: TGTGCCAGCAGTTTTACAGGGGTGTACACTGAAGCTTTCTTT
CDR3aa: CASSFTGVYTEAFF
j_gene: TRBJ1-1
v_gene: TRBV5-6
d_gene: TRBD1
abundance: .

CDR3nt: TGCGCCAGCAGCTTAAGGGACAGGGCCCACGAGCAGTACTTC
CDR3aa: CASSLRDRAHEQYF
j_gene: TRBJ2-7
v_gene: TRBV5-1
d_gene: TRBD1
abundance: .

CDR3nt: TGTGCCAGCAGCACCGGGAACACCATATATTTT
CDR3aa: CASSTGNTIYF
j_gene: TRBJ1-3
v_gene: TRBV14
d_gene: .
abundance: .

CDR3nt: TGTGCCAGCAGCTGGGGGGGTGAAGCTTTCTTT
CDR3aa: CASSWGGEAFF
j_gene: TRBJ1-1
v_gene: TRBV7-8
d_gene: .
abundance: .

CDR3nt: TGTGCCAGCCGAGAACAGGGTAGTAATGAAAAACTGTTTTTT
CDR3aa: CASREQGSNEKLFF
j_gene: TRBJ1-4
v_gene: TRBV2
d_gene: .
abundance: .

CDR3nt: TGCAGTGCTAGTCTTATCCTCACAGATACGCAGTATTTT
CDR3aa: CSASLILTDTQYF
j_gene: TRBJ2-3
v_gene: TRBV20-1
d_gene: .
abundance: once

CDR3nt: TGCGCCAGCAGCTGGCAGGGCCCAAGGGAAAAACTGTTTTTT
CDR3aa: CASSWQGPREKLFF
j_gene: TRBJ1-4
v_gene: TRBV5-1
d_gene: .
abundance: .

CDR3nt: TGCGCCAGCAGCCCTAGCGGGAGTCTCGAGCAGTACTTC
CDR3aa: CASSPSGSLEQYF
j_gene: TRBJ2-7
v_gene: TRBV4-1
d_gene: TRBD2
abundance: .

CDR3nt: TGTGCTAGTGGACCCCGGACGGGATTTGGTGAGCAGTACTTC
CDR3aa: CASGPRTGFGEQYF
j_gene: TRBJ2-7
v_gene: TRBV12-5
d_gene: .
abundance: .

CDR3nt: TGTGCCAGCAGCTTGGACAGGGCCACCTATGGCTACACCTTC
CDR3aa: CASSLDRATYGYTF
j_gene: TRBJ1-2
v_gene: TRBV7-9
d_gene: TRBD1
abundance: .

CDR3nt: TGCGCCAGCAGCTTTACAGGCGGAGAATACGAGCAGTACTTC
CDR3aa: CASSFTGGEYEQYF
j_gene: TRBJ2-7
v_gene: TRBV5-1
d_gene: .
abundance: .

CDR3nt: TGTGCCATCAGTGAGTCGACTCGGGGCTACACCTTC
CDR3aa: CAISESTRGYTF
j_gene: TRBJ1-2
v_gene: TRBV10-3
d_gene: .
abundance: many

CDR3nt: TGTGCCAGCAGTTACAGGGGTTCTGGAAACACCATATATTTT
CDR3aa: CASSYRGSGNTIYF
j_gene: TRBJ1-3
v_gene: TRBV6-5
d_gene: .
abundance: .

CDR3nt: TGTGCCAGCAGTTCCCGACAGGGGGCCGGAGATACGCAGTATTTT
CDR3aa: CASSSRQGAGDTQYF
j_gene: TRBJ2-3
v_gene: TRBV27
d_gene: TRBD1
abundance: .

CDR3nt: TGTGCCACCAGCAGAGACCCGGGAGCGGGAAATGAGCAGTTCTTC
CDR3aa: CATSRDPGAGNEQFF
j_gene: TRBJ2-1
v_gene: TRBV15
d_gene: TRBD2
abundance: .

CDR3nt: TGCGCCAGCAGCTTAGGACAGGGGCGAGGTGAAAAACTGTTTTTT
CDR3aa: CASSLGQGRGEKLFF
j_gene: TRBJ1-4
v_gene: TRBV5-1
d_gene: TRBD1
abundance: .

CDR3nt: TGTGCCAGCAGCCGTTCGCGGGAGAACCCCTACGAGCAGTACTTC
CDR3aa: CASSRSRENPYEQYF
j_gene: TRBJ2-7
v_gene: TRBV7-9
d_gene: TRBD2
abundance: once

CDR3nt: TGCGCCAGCAGGGTACTCTCGGGGTCCTACGAGCAGTACTTC
CDR3aa: CASRVLSGSYEQYF
j_gene: TRBJ2-7
v_gene: TRBV10-2
d_gene: .
abundance: .

CDR3nt: TGCAGTACCCGGGACTCCGAAAAACTGTTTTTT
CDR3aa: CSTRDSEKLFF
j_gene: TRBJ1-4
v_gene: TRBV20-1
d_gene: .
abundance: .

CDR3nt: TGTGCCAGCAGCGGTCACACACAGGTCATCACAGATACGCAGTATTTT
CDR3aa: CASSGHTQVITDTQYF
j_gene: TRBJ2-3
v_gene: TRBV7-3
d_gene: .
abundance: .

CDR3nt: TGTGCCAGCAGATACAGGGAGGGGTCCAATCAGCCCCAGCATTTT
CDR3aa: CASRYREGSNQPQHF
j_gene: TRBJ1-5
v_gene: TRBV6-5
d_gene: .
abundance: .

CDR3nt: TGTGCCAGCAGGGAATCGGCGGATAATGAGCAGTTCTTC
CDR3aa: CASRESADNEQFF
j_gene: TRBJ2-1
v_gene: TRBV7-3
d_gene: .
abundance: .